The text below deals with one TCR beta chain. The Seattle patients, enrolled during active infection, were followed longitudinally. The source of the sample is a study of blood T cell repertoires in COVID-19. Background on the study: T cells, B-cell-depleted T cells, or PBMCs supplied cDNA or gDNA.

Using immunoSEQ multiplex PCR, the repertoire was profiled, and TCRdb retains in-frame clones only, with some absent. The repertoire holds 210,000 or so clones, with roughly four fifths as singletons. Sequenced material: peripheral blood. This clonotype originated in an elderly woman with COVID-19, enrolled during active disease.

The CDR3 DNA is TGTGCCAGCAGCTTAGTAGGGACAGGGGACACTGAAGCTTTCTTT. Protein sequence: CASSLVGTGDTEAFF. This rearrangement joins TRBV7-8 to TRBJ1-1; 10 bases are a match to TRBD1. Trimming at V came to 1 base and at J to 3 bases, leaving 2 bases not matched to a gene. The CDR3 is 15 amino acids. Germline V gene sequence: CDR1 SGHVS, CDR2 FQNEAQ.